This T cell receptor (beta chain) emerged from a study of T cells after yellow fever vaccination. The CDR3 totals 12 residues. V shed 5 bases, J shed 8 bases, and the junction held 5 bases outside the gene matches. Regarding the study as a whole: Overlap between CD4 and CD8 compartments was detected for a small share of clonotypes.

This clonotype was seen more than once but under ten times. Its antigen is not identified. For TCR, cDNA came from 5'RACE template switching, which added a universal primer site and UMIs. TCRdb reprocessed the 5' RACE reads via MiXCR and lists one record per CDR3 protein. The data show a few hundred thousand distinct CDR3 sequences, with 7.5% to 9% seen just once and under 20% held by the top ten. The chain combines TRBV12-3 or TRBV12-4 with TRBJ1-2, with TRBD1 matching 7 bases. This receptor was obtained from a man aged 18 to 29 who received the YFV17D yellow fever vaccine. The input for sequencing was PBMCs, taken on the day of the first yellow fever vaccination. The CDR3 DNA sequence: TGTGCCAGCAGTAGACAGGGTCTGGGCTACACCTTC. Translating it yields CASSRQGLGYTF.